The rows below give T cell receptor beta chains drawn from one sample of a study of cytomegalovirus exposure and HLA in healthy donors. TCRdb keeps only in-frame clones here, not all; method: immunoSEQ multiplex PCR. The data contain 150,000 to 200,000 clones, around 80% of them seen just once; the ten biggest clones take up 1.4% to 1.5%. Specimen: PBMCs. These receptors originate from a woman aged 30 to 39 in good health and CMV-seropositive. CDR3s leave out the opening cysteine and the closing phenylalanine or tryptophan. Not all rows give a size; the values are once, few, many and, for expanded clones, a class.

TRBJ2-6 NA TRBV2 ASRQTSGSDGANVLT
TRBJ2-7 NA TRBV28 ASSGVTYEQY
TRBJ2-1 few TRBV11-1 ASSSRAGGYTNEQF
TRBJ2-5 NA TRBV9 ASSHQGTGRETQY
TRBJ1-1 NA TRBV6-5 ASSYSKQGGTEAF
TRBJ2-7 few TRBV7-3 ASSSIAGTHEQY
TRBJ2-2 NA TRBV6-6 ASSRDRPSNTGELF
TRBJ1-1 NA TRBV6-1 ASSPMSTEAF
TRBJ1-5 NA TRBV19 ASSIDPGRQPQH
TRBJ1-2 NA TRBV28 ASADAGGGYT
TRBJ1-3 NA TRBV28 ASSADSSGNTIY
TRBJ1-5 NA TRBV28 ASKAGAYGSNQPQH
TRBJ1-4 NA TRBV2 AGNNRAAPEKLF
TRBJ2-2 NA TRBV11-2 ASSFLVGVGTGELF
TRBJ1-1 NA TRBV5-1 ASSPGTGGRESTEAF
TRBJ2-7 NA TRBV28 ASSPHRDLDSYEQY
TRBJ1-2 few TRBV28 ASRPGTEIGYGYT
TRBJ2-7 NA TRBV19 ASSNSWEQY
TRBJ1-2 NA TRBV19 ASRDTRFRHGYT
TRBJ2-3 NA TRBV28 ASRSRDTQY
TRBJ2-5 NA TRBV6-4 ASSDASRPETQY
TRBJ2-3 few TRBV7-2 ASSWTGTTDTQY
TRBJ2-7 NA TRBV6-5 ASSYEMRGGAYEQY
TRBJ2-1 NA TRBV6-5 ASSGGSYYNEQF
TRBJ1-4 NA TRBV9 ASSVELGGGEKLF
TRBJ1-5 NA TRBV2 ASSPEGRDQPQH
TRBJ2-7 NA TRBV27 ASSRGTGVSYEQY
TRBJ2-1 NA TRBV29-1 SVDSGATYNEQF
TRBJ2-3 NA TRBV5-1 ASSLVLAGEDTQY
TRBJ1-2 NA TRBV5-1 ASSLGQDNYGYT
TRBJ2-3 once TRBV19 ASSRPTSGGATDTQY
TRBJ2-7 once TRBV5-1 ASSLGTLAVLDEQY
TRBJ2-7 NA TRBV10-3 ATTVTGLAGGASYEQY
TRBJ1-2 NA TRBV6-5 ASSGGRGNYGYT
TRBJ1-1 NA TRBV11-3 ASSTRRGNTEAF
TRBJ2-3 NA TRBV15 ATSRATDTQY
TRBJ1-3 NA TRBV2 ASRHRGDSGNTIY
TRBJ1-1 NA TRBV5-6 ASSFREPEAF
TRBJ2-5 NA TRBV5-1 ASGETGGETQY
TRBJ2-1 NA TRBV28 ASTPHREEQF
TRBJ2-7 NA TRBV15 ATSRDREGGFEQY
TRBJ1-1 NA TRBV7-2 ASSLGGPNTEAF
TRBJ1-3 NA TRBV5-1 ASSLESAGNTIY
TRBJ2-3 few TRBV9 ASSRRSGQSTDTQY
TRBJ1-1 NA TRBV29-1 SVETQERTEAF
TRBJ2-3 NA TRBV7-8 ASSLKRRERGTDTQY